This passage covers 30 T cell receptor beta chains from one sample sequenced in a study of blood T cell repertoires in COVID-19. Measured with immunoSEQ multiplex PCR; TCRdb has only the in-frame clones, and not every one. The table includes 11,000 to 15,000 clones, approximately 92% detected once. Sequenced input: peripheral blood. The receptors shown here come from a human donor in a cohort sampled during active COVID-19.

J is TRBJ2-7 and V is TRBV27; 11 nucleotides line up with TRBD1. The CDR3 extends over 14 amino acids. Trimming removed 7 bases from V and 4 bases from J; junction bases left unmatched: 6. The V gene's germline CDR1 is MNHEY and CDR2 SMNVEV (reference sequence). The CDR3 sequence: CASNPDRGQYEQYF. CDR3 coding DNA: TGTGCCAGCAACCCGGACAGGGGGCAGTACGAGCAGTACTTC.

The rearrangement uses TRBV19 and TRBJ2-5; TRBD2 matches at 7 bases. Germline CDR1 and CDR2: LNHDA and SQIVND (reference sequence). The V and J ends lost 1 base and 5 bases, in that order; junction bases with no gene match: 10. This CDR3 spans 16 amino acids. In DNA, the CDR3 is TGTGCCAGTAGTATAGGGGGGGGGATTTTTCCGGAGACCCAGTACTTC. This encodes CASSIGGGIFPETQYF.

V is TRBV23-1 and J is TRBJ2-3; D unresolved. TRBV23-1 is an ORF, and what it does is uncertain. The CDR3 totals 20 residues. Trimming shortened V by 0 bases and J by 0 bases, and 22 bases separated the two germline ends. The CDR3 sequence is CASSQSGGRPNSTSTDTQYF. CDR3 in DNA: TGCGCCAGCAGTCAATCGGGTGGCAGGCCAAATTCTACTAGCACAGATACGCAGTATTTT.

The chain links TRBV28 to TRBJ2-2; D perhaps matches TRBD1 (6 bases). CDR1 is MDHEN and CDR2 is SYDVKM in the germline V gene. This CDR3 has 15 residues. The V end lost 6 bases, the J end lost 5 bases, and 16 bases lay between the germline ends. The CDR3 DNA reads as TGTGCCAGCAGGCCTGGGGCACAGGGAACCGGGGAGCTGTTTTTT. Translation gives CASRPGAQGTGELFF.

The chain uses TRBV10-3 and TRBJ1-3; TRBD1 is a possible D gene (5 bases). The CDR3 has 18 residues. The V and J ends lost 4 bases and 2 bases respectively, with 21 bases between them. Germline V CDR1 and CDR2: ENHRY, SYGVKD. The CDR3 DNA is TGTGCCATCAGTGCCCAAGGGACTACCGGGACGACTGGAAACACCATATATTTT. This gives the protein CAISAQGTTGTTGNTIYF.

The V and J genes are TRBV6-1 and TRBJ2-7; 7 nucleotides match TRBD1. Trimming cost V 4 bases and J 0 bases; bases outside gene matches: 9. This CDR3 comprises 16 residues. Germline V gene data show CDR1 as MNHNS and CDR2 as SASEGT. The CDR3 sequence: CASSGEDRFHSYEQYF. CDR3 nucleotide sequence: TGTGCCAGCAGTGGTGAGGACAGGTTTCACTCCTACGAGCAGTACTTC.

The chain employs TRBV24-1 and TRBJ1-4; 7 nucleotides agree with TRBD1. J was trimmed by 8 bases and V by 4 bases; bases with no gene match: 9. CDR3 length equals 15 residues. Germline CDR1 and CDR2: KGHDR and SFDVKD. This chain's CDR3 is CATSDPRGAGEKLFF. The CDR3 DNA reads as TGTGCCACCAGTGACCCCAGGGGGGCCGGCGAAAAACTGTTTTTT.

V and J are TRBV28 and TRBJ1-2, with 7 positions matching TRBD1. The CDR3 spans 14 residues. V dropped 6 bases and J dropped 3; count of bases not matched to a gene: 7. The germline CDR1 and CDR2 sequences are MDHEN and SYDVKM. This CDR3 is CASRRGGSDYGYTF. In DNA form, the CDR3 reads TGTGCCAGCAGAAGAGGGGGCTCAGACTATGGCTACACCTTC.

This chain joins TRBV7-9 and TRBJ2-4; D is possibly TRBD1 (5 bases). This CDR3 spans 11 amino acids. From germline, CDR1 is SEHNR and CDR2 FQNEAQ (reference sequence). Trimming shortened V by 1 base and J by 14 bases, and 9 bases separated the two germline ends. The CDR3 DNA reads as TGTGCCAGCAGCTTAGGCGACAGAAAGTACTTC. Translation gives CASSLGDRKYF.

The gene calls are TRBV10-3 and TRBJ1-5, with D maybe TRBD1 (6 bases). The CDR3 covers 16 residues. Germline-derived CDR1 and CDR2 are ENHRY and SYGVKD. Trimming took 1 base from V and 4 from J, leaving 14 bases between them. The CDR3: CAISELGGESNQPQHF. The CDR3 nucleotides read TGTGCCATCAGTGAGTTAGGGGGTGAATCTAATCAGCCCCAGCATTTT.

V gene TRBV11-2 combines with J gene TRBJ2-5; TRBD1 matches 8 bases. Germline V gives CDR1 SGHAT, CDR2 FQNNGV. Trimming cost V 1 base and J 4 bases; bases outside gene matches: 8. The CDR3 spans 16 residues. CDR3 protein: CASSLGAGGVRETQYF. DNA of the CDR3: TGTGCCAGCAGCTTAGGGGCAGGGGGCGTGAGAGAGACCCAGTACTTC.

The chain carries TRBV11-2 and TRBJ2-7, with 7 bases identical to TRBD1. Trimming took 5 bases from V and 7 from J; bases not matched to a gene: 14. From germline, CDR1 is SGHAT and CDR2 FQNNGV. The CDR3 contains 15 residues. CDR3 sequence reads: CASSLRDRSSGEQYF. In DNA, the CDR3 is TGTGCCAGCAGCCTCCGGGACAGAAGTAGTGGGGAGCAGTACTTC. The full variable domain, with the rest looked up from reference TRBV11-2 and TRBJ2-7, is EAGVAQSPRYKIIEKRQSVAFWCNPISGHATLYWYQQILGQGPKLLIQFQNNGVVDDSQLPKDRFSAERLKGVDSTLKIQPAKLEDSAVYLCASSLRDRSSGEQYFGPGTRLTVT.

V usage is TRBV5-4 and J usage is TRBJ2-7; 11 nucleotides match TRBD2. Germline V lookup: CDR1 SGHNT, CDR2 YYREEE (reference sequence). The CDR3 sequence is 17 residues long. V lost 0 bases to trimming and J lost 7 bases; unmatched junction nucleotides: 12. The DNA of the CDR3 is TGTGCCAGCAGCTTGGAACTAGCGGGAGCCCTCTGGGGGGAGCAGTACTTC. It is translated as CASSLELAGALWGEQYF. Combining the CDR3 with reference TRBV5-4 and TRBJ2-7 gives the whole variable domain ETGVTQSPTHLIKTRGQQVTLRCSSQSGHNTVSWYQQALGQGPQFIFQYYREEENGRGNFPPRFSGLQFPNYSSELNVNALELDDSALYLCASSLELAGALWGEQYFGPGTRLTVT.

The gene calls are TRBV28 and TRBJ2-7; D unresolved. There are 13 residues in the CDR3. From germline, CDR1 is MDHEN and CDR2 SYDVKM. Trimming stripped 10 bases from V and 0 bases from J, with 13 bases between. CDR3: CATSLGSSYEQYF. The CDR3 region has the DNA TGTGCCACCTCTCTCGGTAGCTCCTACGAGCAGTACTTC.

J is TRBJ2-5 and V is TRBV7-2; 8 bases map to TRBD2. The V and J ends lost 3 bases and 2 bases, in that order; junction bases with no gene match: 5. CDR3 size: 15 residues. The germline CDR1 and CDR2 sequences are SGHTA and FQGNSA. The CDR3 DNA reads as TGTGCCAGCAGCTTCAGTAGCGGGAAACAAGAGACCCAGTACTTC. Residues: CASSFSSGKQETQYF.

The chain couples TRBV6-6 to TRBJ1-1; D might be TRBD1 (6 bases). This CDR3 is built from 13 residues. CDR1 is MNHNY and CDR2 is SVGAGI in the germline V gene (reference sequence). Between the trimmed V and J ends, which lost 6 bases and 4 bases, there was a span of 12 bases. The CDR3 DNA reads TGTGCCAGCAGAGGGCAGGGGTTCACTGAAGCTTTCTTT. Translation: CASRGQGFTEAFF.

This chain connects TRBV19 to TRBJ2-7, with a tentative D call TRBD1 (6 bases). Germline CDR1 LNHDA, CDR2 SQIVND (reference sequence). This CDR3 is 14 amino acids long. Trimming removed 4 bases at V and 5 bases at J, with 15 bases between. The CDR3 spells CASSRFQGPNEQYF. The CDR3 DNA sequence: TGTGCCAGTAGTAGGTTCCAGGGGCCAAACGAGCAGTACTTC.

This clone is a singleton in its sample. The J gene is TRBJ2-7, the V gene TRBV12-5; TRBD1 matches 7 bases. V gave up 6 bases and J gave up 1 base; unmatched junction bases: 9. This CDR3 region has 15 residues. The V gene's germline CDR1 is LGHNT and CDR2 FRNRAP. CDR3 protein: CASGPGTAPSYEQYF. CDR3 DNA sequence: TGTGCTAGTGGCCCGGGGACAGCGCCATCCTACGAGCAGTACTTC.

The V and J genes are TRBV21-1 and TRBJ2-1; the table's D call of TRBD1 was not tested on the DNA. TRBV21-1 is tagged as a pseudogene. CDR3 length: 14 residues. In DNA form, the CDR3 reads TGTGCCAGCAGCAAAGAAGGCAGGGGCCATGAGCAGTTCTTC. Encoded protein: CASSKEGRGHEQFF.

V gene TRBV18 combines with J gene TRBJ1-1; D is ambiguous. The CDR3 length is 13 residues. Germline lookup yields CDR1 KGHSH and CDR2 LQKENI. V gave up 8 bases and J gave up 5 bases, with 15 bases separating them. The CDR3 protein is CASIRPPGTEAFF. The CDR3 region has the DNA TGTGCCAGCATTAGACCTCCGGGGACTGAAGCTTTCTTT.

V and J are TRBV9 and TRBJ2-3; TRBD1 aligns across 7 bases. The CDR3 covers 13 residues. The junction had 3 bases not matched to a gene; V was cut back by 2 bases and J by 6 bases. Germline V lookup: CDR1 SGDLS, CDR2 YYNGEE. CDR3 residues: CASSVGQVDTQYF. In nucleotides, the CDR3 is TGTGCCAGCAGCGTCGGACAGGTGGATACGCAGTATTTT. Full variable domain (missing parts from reference TRBV9 and TRBJ2-3): DSGVTQTPKHLITATGQRVTLRCSPRSGDLSVYWYQQSLDQGLQFLIQYYNGEERAKGNILERFSAQQFPDLHSELNLSSLELGDSALYFCASSVGQVDTQYFGPGTRLTVL.

The gene calls are TRBV5-1 and TRBJ1-5; 8 bases fit TRBD1. CDR1 and CDR2 (germline): SGHRS, YFSETQ. The length of the CDR3 is 16 residues. Trimming took 0 bases from V and 7 from J; bases not matched to a gene: 9. The chain's CDR3 is CASSLGTGRDSQPQHF. For the CDR3, the DNA is TGCGCCAGCAGCTTGGGGACAGGGAGGGATAGCCAGCCCCAGCATTTT. Variable domain in full (rest from reference TRBV5-1 and TRBJ1-5): KAGVTQTPRYLIKTRGQQVTLSCSPISGHRSVSWYQQTPGQGLQFLFEYFSETQRNKGNFPGRFSGRQFSNSRSEMNVSTLELGDSALYLCASSLGTGRDSQPQHFGDGTRLSIL.

The chain has TRBV6-5 and TRBJ1-2, with 8 bases fitting TRBD1. CDR1 and CDR2 (germline): MNHEY, SVGAGI. The V gene end was trimmed by 4 bases and the J gene end by 2 bases; junction bases not matched to a gene: 6. The CDR3 sequence is 15 residues long. CDR3 protein: CASSSGGHSNYGYTF. The DNA for the CDR3 is TGTGCCAGCAGTTCAGGGGGCCATTCGAACTATGGCTACACCTTC.

V and J are TRBV5-4 and TRBJ1-2, with unresolved D. Germline V gene data show CDR1 as SGHNT and CDR2 as YYREEE (reference sequence). Trimming took 4 bases from V and 3 from J, leaving 22 bases between them. CDR3 length equals 17 residues. The CDR3 bases are TGTGCCAGCAGCCCCGAGGCATGGCTGATCTTTGACTATGGCTACACCTTC. Encoded protein: CASSPEAWLIFDYGYTF. The full variable domain, in which reference TRBV5-4 and TRBJ1-2 provide the parts outside the CDR3, is ETGVTQSPTHLIKTRGQQVTLRCSSQSGHNTVSWYQQALGQGPQFIFQYYREEENGRGNFPPRFSGLQFPNYSSELNVNALELDDSALYLCASSPEAWLIFDYGYTFGSGTRLTVV.

The chain has TRBV30 and TRBJ1-5, with a tentative D call TRBD1 (5 bases). Trimming removed 3 bases from V and 5 bases from J, with 17 bases in between. CDR1 is GTSNPN, CDR2 SVGIG, per germline (reference sequence). There are 15 residues in the CDR3. CDR3 nucleotide sequence: TGTGCCTGGAGACAATCTGGGCAGGGCCATCAGCCCCAGCATTTT. Translating gives CAWRQSGQGHQPQHF. The full variable domain, with the rest looked up from reference TRBV30 and TRBJ1-5, is SQTIHQWPATLVQPVGSPLSLECTVEGTSNPNLYWYRQAAGRGLQLLFYSVGIGQISSEVPQNLSASRPQDRQFILSSKKLLLSDSGFYLCAWRQSGQGHQPQHFGDGTRLSIL.

V gene TRBV9 combines with J gene TRBJ2-7; 11 bases align to TRBD1. Germline-derived CDR1 and CDR2 are SGDLS and YYNGEE. The length of the CDR3 is 15 residues. The J segment lost 6 bases and the V segment lost 0 bases, leaving 5 bases of the junction unmatched. The CDR3 DNA follows: TGTGCCAGCAGCGTAGAGTGGGACAGGGGGTTCGAGCAGTACTTC. The encoded protein is CASSVEWDRGFEQYF.

In nucleotides, the CDR3 is TGTGCCAGTAGTATAAGGGGGTTTAATGAAAAACTGTTTTTT. This translates into CASSIRGFNEKLFF. The gene calls are TRBV19 and TRBJ1-4, with D perhaps matching TRBD1 (6 bases). Germline lookup yields CDR1 LNHDA and CDR2 SQIVND (reference sequence). Trimming took off 2 bases at V and 4 bases at J, with 8 bases between the two ends. This CDR3 has 14 residues.

The gene calls are TRBV5-1 and TRBJ2-7, with D possibly being TRBD1 (6 bases). Germline assignment: CDR1 SGHRS and CDR2 YFSETQ. The CDR3 loop spans 12 amino acids. The V gene lost 3 bases and the J gene lost 3 bases, with 7 bases spanning the gap. CDR3 DNA: TGCGCCAGCAGCTCACAGGGCTACGAGCAGTACTTC. This translates into CASSSQGYEQYF.

The chain recombines TRBV7-2 with TRBJ2-2; no clear D. V was shortened by 5 bases and J by 9 bases, with 10 bases between the two germline ends. Germline CDR1 SGHTA, CDR2 FQGNSA. CDR3 length equals 12 residues. The CDR3 DNA reads as TGTGCCAGCAGCCCGACAAAATGGGAGCTGTTTTTT. It is translated as CASSPTKWELFF.

The gene calls are TRBV19 and TRBJ2-1; D may be TRBD2 (5 bases). CDR1 is LNHDA, CDR2 SQIVND, per germline (reference sequence). V lost 5 bases and J lost 2, with 16 bases in between. This CDR3 region has 16 residues. The CDR3 DNA is TGTGCCAGTAGTCTCGGGGATACTCCCACCTACAATGAGCAGTTCTTC. Encoded protein: CASSLGDTPTYNEQFF.